This entry concerns a single T cell receptor beta chain. Its antigen is currently unknown. The authors loaded roughly 200 ng DNA, roughly 33,000 T cell genomes, into sorted-subset replicate PCRs. The data were produced by immunoSEQ multiplex PCR, yet TCRdb's version contains in-frame clones alone and is incomplete. Among more than 550,000 clones listed, approximately 72% were seen once. This CDR3 has 16 residues. Per germline, CDR1 SEHNR and CDR2 FQNEAQ (reference sequence). The trim removed 0 bases at V and 6 bases at J, leaving 5 bases unmatched. This entry comes from a study of shared clonotypes between healthy human individuals. Study conclusions and caveats: Memory subsets generally showed lower estimated richness than naive subsets. Non-shared clonotypes had lower generation probabilities than clonotypes shared by all four sorted-subset donors.

Material for sequencing was memory CD4+ T cells sorted from blood. Noted subset: CD45RA-negative fraction. The rearrangement links TRBV7-9 to TRBJ2-3, with 11 bases matching TRBD1. The sequence came from a woman in her 30s in good health. This CDR3 reads CASSLAFGTGGDTQYF. In DNA, the CDR3 is TGTGCCAGCAGCTTAGCCTTCGGGACAGGGGGTGATACGCAGTATTTT.